Given below is one TCR beta chain in context. There are 17 residues in the CDR3. Per the authors' pipeline: It was from reference gene primer amplification that nucleated cell counts were estimated. The table came from immunoSEQ multiplex PCR; TCRdb's copy has only in-frame clones and leaves some out. The V and J calls and clone size were taken over from that table, and D and trimming were inferred from the DNA. This sample has a few hundred thousand clones, with roughly 87% found just once. The record originates from a study of blood T cell repertoires in COVID-19. On the study more broadly: Donors in the United States, Italy and Spain gave samples during acute or convalescent COVID-19. The analysed material was cDNA or gDNA that came from T cells, B-cell-depleted T cells, or PBMCs.

This sequence was found in a woman younger than 45 with acute or convalescent COVID-19. The sample comprised peripheral blood. This chain links TRBV21-1 with TRBJ2-1; the listed D gene, TRBD2, was not tested against the DNA. TRBV21-1 is recorded as a pseudogene. CDR3 sequence reads: CASSKESGRAPGNEQFF. Written as DNA, the CDR3 is TGTGCCAGCAGCAAGGAAAGCGGGAGGGCCCCGGGCAATGAGCAGTTCTTC.